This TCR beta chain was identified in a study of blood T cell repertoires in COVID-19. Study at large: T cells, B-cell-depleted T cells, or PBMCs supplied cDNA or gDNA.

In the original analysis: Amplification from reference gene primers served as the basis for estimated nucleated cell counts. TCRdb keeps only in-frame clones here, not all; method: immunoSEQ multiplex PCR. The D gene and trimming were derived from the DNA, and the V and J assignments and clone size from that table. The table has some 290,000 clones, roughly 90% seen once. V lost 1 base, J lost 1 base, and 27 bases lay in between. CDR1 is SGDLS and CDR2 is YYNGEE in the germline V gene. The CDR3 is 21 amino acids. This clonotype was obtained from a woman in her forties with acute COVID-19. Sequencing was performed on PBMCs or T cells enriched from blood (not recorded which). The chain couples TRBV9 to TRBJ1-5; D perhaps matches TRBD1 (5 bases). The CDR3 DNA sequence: TGTGCCAGCAGCGTACCATCACCTGCGGGGGGGGGACCCGGCAGCAATCAGCCCCAGCATTTT. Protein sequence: CASSVPSPAGGGPGSNQPQHF.